This is a list of T cell receptor beta chains from one sample in a study of early T cells in non-severe SARS-CoV-2 infection. TCRdb reprocessed the 5' RACE reads via MiXCR and lists one record per CDR3 protein. Of 45,000 to 75,000 distinct CDR3 sequences listed, approximately 9% are singletons. The sample was whole blood. All receptors come from an adult who was a healthcare worker with PCR-confirmed SARS-CoV-2 infection or an uninfected control (not recorded which). The CDR3 runs from the conserved cysteine through the conserved F or W. Clone size is stated in some rows and not others, as once, few, many or a class when expanded.

clone_size	v_call	j_call	cdr3_length	cdr3_aa
NA	TRBV11-2	TRBJ2-7	14	CASSTGQGFNEQYF
NA	TRBV18	TRBJ1-1	14	CASSGQGLNTEAFF
many	TRBV12-3/TRBV12-4	TRBJ2-6	17	CASSRTASGSGANVLTF
many	TRBV5-4	TRBJ1-1	15	CASSLGLGQGSEAFF
NA	TRBV7-2	TRBJ2-7	13	CASSPYTLYEQYF
many	TRBV7-2	TRBJ2-1	15	CASSKTSGAYNEQFF
few	TRBV29-1	TRBJ2-3	13	CSVAGATSGTQYF
many	TRBV5-1	TRBJ1-1	16	CASSFYGGALNTEAFF
many	TRBV24-1	TRBJ2-1	14	CATSDPPELVREFF
NA	TRBV12-3/TRBV12-4	TRBJ1-1	13	CASTRTGNTEAFF
many	TRBV14	TRBJ2-2	11	CASSQSGELFF
few	TRBV10-3	TRBJ2-5	15	CAISHGGAGQETQYF
many	TRBV11-2	TRBJ1-1	13	CASSSQGATEAFF
NA	TRBV15	TRBJ2-7	13	CATSRDLLYEQYF
many	TRBV30	TRBJ2-7	14	CAWSVQGPTYEQYF
few	TRBV3-1	TRBJ2-1	16	CASSLTRSNSYNEQFF
many	TRBV5-6	TRBJ1-2	17	CASSLVAGAADIYGYTF
few	TRBV28	TRBJ2-1	11	CASRSPSEQFF
NA	TRBV29-1	TRBJ2-2	14	CSVPSASNTGELFF
many	TRBV4-3	TRBJ2-2	16	CASSQDRGVNTGELFF
NA	TRBV28	TRBJ1-5	14	CASSPRGLRQPQHF
NA	TRBV29-1	TRBJ2-1	15	CSVADSKRPYNEQFF
many	TRBV7-3	TRBJ2-1	15	CASSLWTSGPNEQFF
many	TRBV20-1	TRBJ2-1	14	CSASSSGPNNEQFF
many	TRBV5-1	TRBJ2-2	16	CASSAGAGTNTGELFF